This record concerns one T cell receptor beta chain sequence. Its antigen remains unidentified. Base qualities are not recorded, but no much larger clone differs from it by a single base. Other DNA sequences from this sample encode an identical CDR3 as well. The sample originates from a study of T cell responses to AZD1222 COVID-19 vaccine (dated by TCRdb to 2020 to 2023). Notes on the research overall: AZD1222 recipients given second doses at about 4 weeks or at about 12 weeks were pooled, since spike-specific TCR depth and breadth were not found to differ between the two schedules. TCR sequencing was performed for 230 to 250 trial participants, of whom about 200 were given two doses of AZD1222 and around 26 were given two doses of MenACWY control vaccine. Trial participants were enrolled by age into subgroups of 18-55, 56-69 and 70-plus years, and around 150, 28 and 57 TCR-sequenced participants, respectively, were included in these subgroups. Overall study outcomes, separate from this receptor: Conclusions about previously exposed vaccinees are limited because only a handful of AZD1222 recipients were SARS-CoV-2 seropositive at baseline. In the small 56-69-year group, the increase in depth fell short of significance, most likely because of low power. After two AZD1222 doses, both the breadth and the depth of spike-specific TCRs were significantly higher than at day 0 and than in MenACWY recipients. Reportedly, almost half of the unique spike-specific TCRs recognized epitopes lying outside the regions that are mutated in the B.1.351 and B.1.1.7 variants. Because no day 14 peak-response samples were available, repertoires were characterized only after the peak T cell response. The whole spike protein was spanned by vaccine-associated CD4 TCRs, and dominant responses were seen in regions 160-218 and 743-854. Participants were mostly white British, with more females than males. The authors suggested clonal diversity may have been underestimated.

Trimming takes 5 bases from V and 9 bases from J, and the germline ends sit 14 bases apart. From cysteine to phenylalanine, the CDR3 is 13 amino acids long. Of the read, only the CDR3 DNA is kept; its 39 bases are in frame from base 1. The germline V gene sets CDR1 to MGHRA and CDR2 to YSYEKL. The CDR3 regions of human TCRbeta chains were analyzed by immunosequencing. The study's own analysis went as follows. TCRs in the repertoires were matched against a reference library of SARS-CoV-2-specific TCRs that had been generated with the MIRA antigen-specificity platform. Breadth was defined as the fraction of unique TCRs that were SARS-CoV-2-associated. Depth was defined as the fraction of total T cells that were SARS-CoV-2-associated. Using the MIRA data, each spike-specific TCR was assigned both to the spike region to which the TCR was reactive and to a CD4 or CD8 class. Log10-transformed breadth and depth values were compared by one-way ANOVA with Sidak's multiple comparisons tests. Imported from immuneACCESS, the table was reduced by TCRdb to in-frame sequences with V and J called. These copies leave out some clones; in studies compared against another copy, an unresolved V gene accounts for under half, and the cause of the remainder is not known. V and J calls and clone size come straight from that table; D and trimming were deduced from the DNA. This sample gives approximately 90,000 clones in total; around nine tenths of them show up just once. The ten largest clones represent about 16% of the sample.

The time point label here, explained by the study, means: baseline before first vaccination. Vaccinee samples came from UK trials COV001 and COV002, including a single-blind randomized controlled phase 2/3 trial of AZD1222 (ChAdOx1 nCoV-19) in healthy adults. For TCRbeta chain sequencing, PBMC samples from trial participants were taken at day 0 and at day 28 after the second dose. The specimen was peripheral blood, collected on day 0 of AZD1222 vaccination. The chain joins TRBV4-1 to TRBJ2-1; no confident D gene assignment can be made. The receptor comes from an adult in good health. The nucleotide sequence is given as TGCGCCAGCAGCTGGGGAAGTCCCACTGAGCAGTTCTTC. It translates to CASSWGSPTEQFF.